This T cell receptor beta chain was identified during a study of blood T cell repertoires in COVID-19. Turning to the study itself: Some COVID-19 samples were acute and others convalescent; all came from the United States, Italy and Spain.

Germline values: CDR1 MGHRA, CDR2 YSYEKL. V trimming: 4 bases; J trimming: 0 bases; junction bases outside the gene matches: 4. This CDR3 is built from 15 residues. Per the original methods: Amplification of reference gene primers was used by the study to estimate nucleated cell counts. Method: immunoSEQ multiplex PCR; TCRdb's copy keeps in-frame clones and lacks some. V, J and clone size derive from that table, while D and trimming were established from the DNA sequence. The data show approximately 450,000 clones, approximately 90% seen once. The origin of this receptor is a woman under 40 with acute or convalescent COVID-19. V is TRBV4-1 and J is TRBJ2-7, with TRBD2 identical over 9 bases. The sample taken for sequencing was peripheral blood. The CDR3 region has the DNA TGCGCCAGCAGCCCGACTAGCGGCCACTCCTACGAGCAGTACTTC. This gives the protein CASSPTSGHSYEQYF.